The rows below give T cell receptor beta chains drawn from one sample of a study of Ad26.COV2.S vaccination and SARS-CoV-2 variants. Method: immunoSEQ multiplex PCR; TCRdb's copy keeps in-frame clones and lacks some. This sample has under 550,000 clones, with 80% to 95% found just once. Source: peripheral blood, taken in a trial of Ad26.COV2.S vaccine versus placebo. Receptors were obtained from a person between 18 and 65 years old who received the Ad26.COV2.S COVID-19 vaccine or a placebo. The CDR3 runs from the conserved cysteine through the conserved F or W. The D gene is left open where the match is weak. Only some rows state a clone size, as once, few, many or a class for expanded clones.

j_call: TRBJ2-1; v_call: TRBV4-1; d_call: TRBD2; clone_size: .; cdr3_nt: TGCGCCAGCAGCCAAGTTCCGGGACTAGCGGGCTTGGGACCCAATGAGCAGTTCTTC; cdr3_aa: CASSQVPGLAGLGPNEQFF
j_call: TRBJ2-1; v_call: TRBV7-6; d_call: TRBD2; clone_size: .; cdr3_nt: TGTGCCAGCAGCTTATGGGGTAGCGGGAGTATTGAGCAGTTCTTC; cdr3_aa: CASSLWGSGSIEQFF
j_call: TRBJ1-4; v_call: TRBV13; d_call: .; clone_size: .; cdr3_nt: TGTGCCAGCAGCACCGGGGGGGGCACAACTAATGAAAAACTGTTTTTT; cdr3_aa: CASSTGGGTTNEKLFF
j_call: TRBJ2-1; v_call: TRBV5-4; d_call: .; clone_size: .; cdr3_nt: TGTGCCAGCAGCTTAATTAAAACGGGACAAGAGCAGTTCTTC; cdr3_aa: CASSLIKTGQEQFF
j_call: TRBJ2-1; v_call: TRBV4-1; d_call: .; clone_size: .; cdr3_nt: TGCGCCAGCAGCCAAGGTCCAGGGTGGAATGAGCAGTTCTTC; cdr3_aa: CASSQGPGWNEQFF
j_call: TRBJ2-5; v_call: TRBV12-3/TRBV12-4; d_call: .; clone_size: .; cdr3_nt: TGTGCCAGCGGGGAGACCCAGTACTTC; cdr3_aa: CASGETQYF
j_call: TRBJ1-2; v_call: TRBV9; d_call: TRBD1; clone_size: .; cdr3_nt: TGTGCCAGCAGCGCCTCTCTTGACAGGGGGCCTTATGGCTACACCTTC; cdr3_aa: CASSASLDRGPYGYTF
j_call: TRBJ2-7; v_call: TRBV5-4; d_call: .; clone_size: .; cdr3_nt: TGTGCCAGCAGCTTGGAGCTAGCCGTCTACGAGCAGTACTTC; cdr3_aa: CASSLELAVYEQYF
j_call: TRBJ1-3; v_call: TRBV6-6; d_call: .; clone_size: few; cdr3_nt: TGTGCCAGCAGTTACGTCGGGACCGACTCTGGAAACACCATATATTTT; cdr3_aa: CASSYVGTDSGNTIYF
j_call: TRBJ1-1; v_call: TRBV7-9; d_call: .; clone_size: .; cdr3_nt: TGTGCCAGCAGCCCCCGGGGGGTCAGTGGTGAAGCTTTCTTT; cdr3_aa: CASSPRGVSGEAFF
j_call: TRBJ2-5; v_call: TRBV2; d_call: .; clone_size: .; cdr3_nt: TGTGCCAGCAGTGGGACGGCTTCGGAGACCCAGTACTTC; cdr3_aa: CASSGTASETQYF
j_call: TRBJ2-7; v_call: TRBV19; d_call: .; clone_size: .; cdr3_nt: TGTGCCAGTAGTATGGGCAGAGCCTACGAGCAGTACTTC; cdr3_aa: CASSMGRAYEQYF
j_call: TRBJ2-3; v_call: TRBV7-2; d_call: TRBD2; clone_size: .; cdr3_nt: TGTGCCAGCAGCTTTAGCGGGAGAGTAGATACGCAGTATTTT; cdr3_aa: CASSFSGRVDTQYF
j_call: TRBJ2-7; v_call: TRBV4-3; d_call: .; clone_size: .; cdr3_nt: TGCGCCAGCAGCCAAGATTGGACGGGAGAGACCTACGAGCAGTACTTC; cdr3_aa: CASSQDWTGETYEQYF
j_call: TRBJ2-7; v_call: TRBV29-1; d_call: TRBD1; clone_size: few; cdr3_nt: TGCAGCGTTGGACAGGGGGGCGAGCAGTACTTC; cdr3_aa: CSVGQGGEQYF
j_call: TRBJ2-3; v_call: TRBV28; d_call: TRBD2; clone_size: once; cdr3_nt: TGTGCCAGCAGTCCGTTGGCGGGAGGAATTTCGGATACGCAGTATTTT; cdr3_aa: CASSPLAGGISDTQYF
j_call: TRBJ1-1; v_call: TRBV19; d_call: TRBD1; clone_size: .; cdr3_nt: TGTGCCAGTAGGGAACAGGGGAGGGGTGAAGCTTTCTTT; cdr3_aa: CASREQGRGEAFF
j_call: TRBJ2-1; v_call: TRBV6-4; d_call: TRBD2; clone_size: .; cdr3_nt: TGTGCCAGCAGTGAACAGCGGGGAAACAATGAGCAGTTCTTC; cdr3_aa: CASSEQRGNNEQFF
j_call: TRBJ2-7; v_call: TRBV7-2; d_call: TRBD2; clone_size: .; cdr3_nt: TGTGCCAGCAGCTTAGAGTTGGCTAGCGGGAGATCTAGCTCCTACGAGCAGTACTTC; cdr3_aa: CASSLELASGRSSSYEQYF
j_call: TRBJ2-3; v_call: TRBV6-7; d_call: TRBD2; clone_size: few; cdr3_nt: TGTGCCAGCAGTTACGACGGCGGGAGGGCCACAGATACGCAGTATTTT; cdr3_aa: CASSYDGGRATDTQYF
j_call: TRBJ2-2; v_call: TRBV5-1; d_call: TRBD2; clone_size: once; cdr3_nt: TGCGCCAGCAGCTTGGTAGGGCTAGCGGGCGGGGAGCTGTTTTTT; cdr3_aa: CASSLVGLAGGELFF
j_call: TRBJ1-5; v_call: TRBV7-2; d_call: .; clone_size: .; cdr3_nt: TGTGCCAGCAGCTTAGCACACCCCAATCAGCCCCAGCATTTT; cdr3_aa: CASSLAHPNQPQHF
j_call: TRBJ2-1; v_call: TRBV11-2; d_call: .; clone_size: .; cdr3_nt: TGTGCCAGCAGCCCGCGGGTGGGGGGCGCTTACAATGAGCAGTTCTTC; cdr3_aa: CASSPRVGGAYNEQFF
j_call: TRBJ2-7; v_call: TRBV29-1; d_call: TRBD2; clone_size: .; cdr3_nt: TGCAGCGCTACTAGCGGGAGTAAGTACGAGCAGTACTTC; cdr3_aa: CSATSGSKYEQYF
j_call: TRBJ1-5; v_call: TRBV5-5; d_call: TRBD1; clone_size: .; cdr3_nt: TGTGCCAGCAGCTTGTTAGGGGGCGACGGCAATCAGCCCCAGCATTTT; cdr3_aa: CASSLLGGDGNQPQHF
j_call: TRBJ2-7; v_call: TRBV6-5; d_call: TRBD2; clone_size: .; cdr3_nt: TGTGCCAGCAGCTACTCGGGAGGGCCGGCGTTTGAGCAGTACTTC; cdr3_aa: CASSYSGGPAFEQYF
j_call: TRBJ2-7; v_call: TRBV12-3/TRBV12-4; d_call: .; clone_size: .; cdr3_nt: TGTGCCAGCAGTACAGCCTACGAGCAGTACTTC; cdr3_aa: CASSTAYEQYF